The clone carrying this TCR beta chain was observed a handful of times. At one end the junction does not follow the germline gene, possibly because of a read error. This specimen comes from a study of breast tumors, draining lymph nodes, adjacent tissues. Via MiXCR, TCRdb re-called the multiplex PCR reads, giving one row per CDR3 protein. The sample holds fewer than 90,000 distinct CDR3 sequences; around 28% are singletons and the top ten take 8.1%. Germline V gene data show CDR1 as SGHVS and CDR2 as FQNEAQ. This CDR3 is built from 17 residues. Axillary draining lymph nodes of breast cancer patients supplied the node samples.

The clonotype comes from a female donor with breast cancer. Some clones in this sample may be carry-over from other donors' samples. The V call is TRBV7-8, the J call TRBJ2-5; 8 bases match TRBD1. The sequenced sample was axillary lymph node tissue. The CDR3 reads CASSLGVAGGRREPQYF. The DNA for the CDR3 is TGTGCCAGCAGCTTAGGTGTGGCAGGGGGCCGTAGAGAGCCCCAGTACTTC.